Below are 16 T cell receptor beta chains sequenced from a single sample in a study of blood T cell repertoires in COVID-19. Libraries were prepared by immunoSEQ multiplex PCR; TCRdb keeps only in-frame clonotypes and omits some of them. The repertoire holds 85,000 to 100,000 clones, with 55% to 80% as singletons. Sequencing was performed on peripheral blood. Every receptor here comes from a woman in her sixties or seventies in a cohort sampled during active or convalescent COVID-19.

This clone was seen a handful of times. V gene TRBV7-3 combines with J gene TRBJ1-1; 11 positions match TRBD1. The germline V gene has CDR1 SGHTA and CDR2 FQGTGA. This CDR3 has 13 amino acids. The V segment lost 5 bases and the J segment 10 bases; nucleotides outside the gene matches: 6. CDR3 nucleotides: TGTGCCAGCAGCCACGGACAGGGGGCTGTAGCTTTCTTT. It is translated as CASSHGQGAVAFF. Variable domain in full (rest from reference TRBV7-3 and TRBJ1-1): GAGVSQTPSNKVTEKGKYVELRCDPISGHTALYWYRQSLGQGPEFLIYFQGTGAADDSGLPNDRFFAVRPEGSVSTLKIQRTERGDSAVYLCASSHGQGAVAFFGQGTRLTVV.

This chain joins TRBV6-1 and TRBJ1-5; D gene unclear. The V gene lost 0 bases and the J gene lost 7 bases, with 10 bases spanning the gap. Germline V gene sequence: CDR1 MNHNS, CDR2 SASEGT. The CDR3 sequence is 14 residues long. The CDR3: CASSEAPFQQPQHF. Written as DNA, the CDR3 is TGTGCCAGCAGTGAAGCGCCGTTCCAGCAGCCCCAGCATTTT.

The rearrangement joins TRBV13 to TRBJ1-2, with D perhaps TRBD1 (5 bases). Germline V CDR1 and CDR2: PRHDT, FYEKMQ (reference sequence). The CDR3 runs to 15 residues. Trimming removed 0 bases from V and 2 bases from J, with 10 bases in between. The CDR3 DNA sequence: TGTGCCAGCAGCTTAGGCCTTTACAGGAACTATGGCTACACCTTC. It codes for CASSLGLYRNYGYTF. The entire variable domain, with the rest obtained from reference TRBV13 and TRBJ1-2, is as follows: AAGVIQSPRHLIKEKRETATLKCYPIPRHDTVYWYQQGPGQDPQFLISFYEKMQSDKGSIPDRFSAQQFSDYHSELNMSSLELGDSALYFCASSLGLYRNYGYTFGSGTRLTVV.

This clone was detected only once. The rearrangement uses TRBV11-2 and TRBJ1-2; 9 bases align to TRBD1. Looked up from germline, CDR1 is SGHAT and CDR2 is FQNNGV. The CDR3 runs to 18 residues. The trim removed 1 base at V and 0 bases at J, leaving 9 bases unmatched. For the CDR3, the DNA is TGTGCCAGCAGCTTAGGGCCGGGACAGGGAAGGACTAACTATGGCTACACCTTC. Translating it yields CASSLGPGQGRTNYGYTF.

The genes are TRBV21-1 and TRBJ2-7; the table's D gene call, TRBD1, was not cross checked with the DNA. TRBV21-1 is an annotated pseudogene. This CDR3 contains 11 residues. The CDR3 DNA is TGTGCCACCGGGACAGCCTACGAGCAGTACTTC. Translation gives CATGTAYEQYF.

CDR3 nucleotide sequence: TGCGCCAGCAGCCAAGATTTACAGGGGGCGGCAAACTATGGCTACACCTTC. This codes for CASSQDLQGAANYGYTF. V usage is TRBV4-3 and J usage is TRBJ1-2; 9 nucleotides agree with TRBD1. The CDR3 is 17 residues long. Per the germline V gene, CDR1 is LGHNA and CDR2 is YSLEER. Losses at the gene ends were 0 bases for V and 2 bases for J; bases not matched to a gene: 7.

The V and J genes are TRBV9 and TRBJ2-3; TRBD1 might be the D (5 bases). The CDR3 is made up of 16 amino acids. Per the germline V gene, CDR1 is SGDLS and CDR2 is YYNGEE. The germline V and J ends were trimmed by 1 base and 3 bases, with 15 bases remaining between them. CDR3 protein: CASSVTGEQGTDTQYF. The CDR3 bases are TGTGCCAGCAGCGTAACGGGCGAGCAGGGTACAGATACGCAGTATTTT.

The gene calls are TRBV28 and TRBJ1-1; tentatively, D is TRBD1 (6 bases). The germline CDR1 and CDR2 sequences are MDHEN and SYDVKM. V lost 5 bases and J lost 11, with 21 bases in between. This CDR3 spans 14 amino acids. The CDR3 region has the DNA TGTGCCAGCAGTACCTCAACCTACAGGGCGGCGGCTTTCTTT. It yields the protein CASSTSTYRAAAFF.

The V and J genes are TRBV15 and TRBJ2-5, with 10 bases lining up with TRBD1. This CDR3 region has 15 residues. CDR1 is LNHNV, CDR2 YYDKDF, per germline (reference sequence). Losses at the gene ends were 3 bases for V and 5 bases for J; bases not matched to a gene: 6. CDR3 sequence: CATSSPTGGRETQYF. DNA for the CDR3: TGTGCCACCAGCAGCCCGACAGGGGGCCGGGAGACCCAGTACTTC.

The chain recombines TRBV6-1 with TRBJ2-5, with TRBD1 identical over 7 bases. The length of the CDR3 is 15 residues. V lost 1 base and J lost 5; bases outside the gene matches: 7. CDR1 MNHNS and CDR2 SASEGT come from the germline V gene. CDR3 DNA sequence: TGTGCCAGCAGTGAAGTCGACAGGGTTGGGGAGACCCAGTACTTC. Encoded protein: CASSEVDRVGETQYF.

The chain joins TRBV4-2 to TRBJ2-5, with D possibly TRBD2 on 6 matching bases. With 0 bases removed from V and 5 bases from J, the gap between germline ends came to 13 bases. This CDR3 region has 15 residues. Per the germline V gene, CDR1 is LGHNA and CDR2 is YNFKEQ. The CDR3 sequence: CASSQDPTSGETQYF. CDR3 sequence (DNA): TGTGCCAGCAGCCAAGATCCGACTAGTGGCGAGACCCAGTACTTC.

Here the CDR3 DNA reads TGTGCCAGCAGCCAAACAGGGTTCGGCGAGCAGTACTTC. It yields the protein CASSQTGFGEQYF. The genes are TRBV2 and TRBJ2-7; D perhaps matches TRBD1 (6 bases). Germline values: CDR1 SNHLY, CDR2 FYNNEI. The CDR3 contains 13 residues. V lost 6 bases, J lost 6 bases, and 15 bases lay in between.

This chain links TRBV5-1 with TRBJ1-3; D may be TRBD1 (6 bases). Trimming shortened V by 0 bases and J by 4 bases, and 14 bases separated the two germline ends. Germline lookup yields CDR1 SGHRS and CDR2 YFSETQ. The CDR3 loop spans 16 amino acids. The CDR3 bases are TGCGCCAGCAGCTTGGTGTGGGGGCGTTCGGGAAACACCATATATTTT. Its translation is CASSLVWGRSGNTIYF.

This clone appeared a few times. The chain recombines TRBV6-5 with TRBJ1-1; 9 bases fit TRBD1. Germline loops: CDR1 MNHEY, CDR2 SVGAGI. The length of the CDR3 is 15 residues. Unmatched junction bases numbered 7, after V lost 6 bases and J lost 2 bases. CDR3: CASRVLGQGNTEAFF. CDR3 sequence (DNA): TGTGCCAGCAGAGTTTTGGGACAGGGTAACACTGAAGCTTTCTTT.

The genes are TRBV5-1 and TRBJ2-7; 9 bases are a match to TRBD1. The trim removed 0 bases at V and 2 bases at J, leaving 6 bases unmatched. Germline V gene sequence: CDR1 SGHRS, CDR2 YFSETQ. The CDR3 is 16 amino acids. Written as DNA, the CDR3 is TGCGCCAGCAGCTTGGTGACAGGGGGGGGGACCTACGAGCAGTACTTC. It translates to CASSLVTGGGTYEQYF.

The gene calls are TRBV9 and TRBJ1-1, with a weak D call TRBD1 (6 bases). CDR3 length: 16 amino acids. Germline V gives CDR1 SGDLS, CDR2 YYNGEE. V was trimmed by 4 bases and J by 1 base, leaving 17 bases between them. DNA of the CDR3: TGTGCCAGCAGCTTAAGGACAGTGACACCGAACACTGAAGCTTTCTTT. It yields the protein CASSLRTVTPNTEAFF.